This T cell receptor beta chain was profiled in a study of shared clonotypes between healthy human individuals. As for the study in general: The plates for each donor numbered three CD4 naive, three CD4 memory, two CD8 naive and one CD8 memory.

Study results and limitations: Collection of samples was limited to blood; tissue repertoires likely differ.

Of note for this clone: Its cognate antigen is unknown.

Genomic DNA from each subset was divided evenly over several immunoSEQ plates. Only in-frame clones appear in the TCRdb table, and some are missing; sequencing was by immunoSEQ multiplex PCR. The sample records roughly 1,500,000 clones, around 98.5% being singletons. The CDR3 covers 14 residues. CDR1 and CDR2 from the germline V gene are SEHNR and FQNEAQ (reference sequence). Trimming cost V 1 base and J 8 bases; bases outside gene matches: 4. CD4+ cells underwent separation, giving CD45RA+ naive and CD45RA-negative memory subsets. Sample: naive CD4+ T cells sorted from blood. Subset described: CD45RA+ positively selected. This rearrangement joins TRBV7-9 to TRBJ2-1; 8 positions agree with TRBD1. The clonotype originates from a man aged 25 to 40 in good health. CDR3 sequence (DNA): TGTGCCAGCAGCTTAGGGACAGGGCGCGATGAGCAGTTCTTC. It is translated as CASSLGTGRDEQFF.